These T cell receptor beta chains were read from a single sample in a study of shared clonotypes between healthy human individuals. Repertoires were generated with immunoSEQ multiplex PCR, while TCRdb's copy carries only in-frame clones and drops some. The sample comprises 2 million to 2.5 million clones, 85% to 95% of which are singletons, and 0.37% rests with the top ten. Input material: naive CD4+ T cells from PBMCs. These receptors were obtained from a man younger than 35 in good health. Some clones in this sample may be carry-over from other donors' samples. The CDR3 runs from the conserved cysteine through the conserved F or W. A D gene is named only where the DNA matches it firmly. The size entry is marked missing in some rows and otherwise reads once, few, many or a size class.

clone_size: .; j_call: TRBJ1-5; v_call: TRBV6-1; d_call: .; cdr3_aa: CASSEFGLGPQHF; cdr3_nt: TGTGCCAGCAGTGAATTCGGTCTCGGGCCCCAGCATTTT
clone_size: .; j_call: TRBJ2-1; v_call: TRBV25-1; d_call: .; cdr3_aa: CASSKTQGIYNEQFF; cdr3_nt: TGTGCCAGCTCCAAGACTCAGGGTATCTACAATGAGCAGTTCTTC
clone_size: .; j_call: TRBJ1-5; v_call: TRBV28; d_call: TRBD1; cdr3_aa: CASSRRQGVGNQPQHF; cdr3_nt: TGTGCCAGCAGCCGCCGACAGGGGGTTGGCAATCAGCCCCAGCATTTT
clone_size: .; j_call: TRBJ2-5; v_call: TRBV2; d_call: .; cdr3_aa: CASSGPGKQETQYF; cdr3_nt: TGTGCCAGCAGTGGGCCGGGTAAACAAGAGACCCAGTACTTC
clone_size: .; j_call: TRBJ1-4; v_call: TRBV6-1; d_call: .; cdr3_aa: CASRTRRNEKLFF; cdr3_nt: TGTGCCAGCAGGACCAGGAGGAATGAAAAACTGTTTTTT
clone_size: .; j_call: TRBJ1-4; v_call: TRBV5-1; d_call: .; cdr3_aa: CASADRGGRPNEKLFF; cdr3_nt: TGCGCCAGCGCCGACCGGGGAGGACGGCCAAATGAAAAACTGTTTTTT
clone_size: .; j_call: TRBJ1-3; v_call: TRBV7-2; d_call: .; cdr3_aa: CASSLVDSGNTIYF; cdr3_nt: TGTGCCAGCAGCTTAGTCGACTCTGGAAACACCATATATTTT
clone_size: .; j_call: TRBJ2-5; v_call: TRBV5-1; d_call: .; cdr3_aa: CASSLEYSGMETQYF; cdr3_nt: TGCGCCAGCAGCTTGGAATATTCAGGGATGGAGACCCAGTACTTC
clone_size: .; j_call: TRBJ1-1; v_call: TRBV5-1; d_call: TRBD1; cdr3_aa: CASSLLPTQGVTEAFF; cdr3_nt: TGCGCCAGCAGCTTGCTTCCGACCCAGGGGGTGACTGAAGCTTTCTTT
clone_size: .; j_call: TRBJ2-1; v_call: TRBV5-1; d_call: TRBD2; cdr3_aa: CASSPRLAGGNSEQFF; cdr3_nt: TGCGCCAGCAGCCCCCGTCTAGCGGGAGGAAACAGTGAGCAGTTCTTC
clone_size: once; j_call: TRBJ2-2; v_call: TRBV19; d_call: .; cdr3_aa: CASSIGLDGAHTGELFF; cdr3_nt: TGTGCCAGTAGTATTGGGCTCGACGGGGCCCACACCGGGGAGCTGTTTTTT
clone_size: .; j_call: TRBJ1-5; v_call: TRBV9; d_call: .; cdr3_aa: CASSVSVGQPQHF; cdr3_nt: TGTGCCAGCAGCGTCTCAGTTGGTCAGCCCCAGCATTTT
clone_size: .; j_call: TRBJ2-2; v_call: TRBV10-1; d_call: .; cdr3_aa: CASSELRSKAGELFF; cdr3_nt: TGCGCCAGCAGTGAGCTAAGGAGTAAAGCCGGGGAGCTGTTTTTT
clone_size: .; j_call: TRBJ1-2; v_call: TRBV28; d_call: .; cdr3_aa: CASSNLYGYTF; cdr3_nt: TGTGCCAGCAGTAACCTCTATGGCTACACCTTC
clone_size: once; j_call: TRBJ2-2; v_call: TRBV4-1; d_call: TRBD1; cdr3_aa: CASSRGDRGGTGELFF; cdr3_nt: TGCGCCAGCAGCCGAGGGGACAGGGGTGGCACCGGGGAGCTGTTTTTT
clone_size: .; j_call: TRBJ2-7; v_call: TRBV18; d_call: .; cdr3_aa: CASSPSITSYEQYF; cdr3_nt: TGTGCCAGCTCACCAAGCATAACCTCCTACGAGCAGTACTTC
clone_size: once; j_call: TRBJ2-1; v_call: TRBV7-6; d_call: TRBD1; cdr3_aa: CASSSLTGVTDEQFF; cdr3_nt: TGTGCCAGCAGCTCACTGACAGGGGTCACCGATGAGCAGTTCTTC
clone_size: .; j_call: TRBJ1-5; v_call: TRBV15; d_call: .; cdr3_aa: CATSRDQGGGQPQHF; cdr3_nt: TGTGCCACCAGCAGAGATCAGGGAGGGGGGCAGCCCCAGCATTTT
clone_size: .; j_call: TRBJ2-6; v_call: TRBV6-6; d_call: .; cdr3_aa: CASSTQGTGANVLTF; cdr3_nt: TGTGCCAGCAGTACCCAGGGAACTGGGGCCAACGTCCTGACTTTC
clone_size: .; j_call: TRBJ2-7; v_call: TRBV15; d_call: TRBD1; cdr3_aa: CATSRGLGQGSHSYEQYF; cdr3_nt: TGTGCCACCAGCAGAGGACTGGGACAGGGGTCCCATTCCTACGAGCAGTACTTC